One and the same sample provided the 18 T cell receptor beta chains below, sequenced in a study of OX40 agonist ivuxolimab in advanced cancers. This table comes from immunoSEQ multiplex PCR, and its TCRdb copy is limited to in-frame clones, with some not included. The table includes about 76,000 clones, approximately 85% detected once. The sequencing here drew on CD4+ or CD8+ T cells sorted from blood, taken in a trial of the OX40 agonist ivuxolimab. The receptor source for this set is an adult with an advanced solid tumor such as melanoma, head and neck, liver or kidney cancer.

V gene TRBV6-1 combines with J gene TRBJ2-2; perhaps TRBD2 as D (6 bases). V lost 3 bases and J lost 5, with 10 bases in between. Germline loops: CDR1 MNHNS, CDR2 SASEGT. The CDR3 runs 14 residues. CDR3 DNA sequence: TGTGCCAGCAGTGAGCCTGGAGGGACCGGGGAGCTGTTTTTT. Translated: CASSEPGGTGELFF.

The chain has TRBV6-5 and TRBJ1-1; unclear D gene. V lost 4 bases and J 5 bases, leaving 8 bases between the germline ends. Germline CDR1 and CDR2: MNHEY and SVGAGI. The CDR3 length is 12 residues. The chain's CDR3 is CASSFGDTEAFF. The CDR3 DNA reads TGTGCCAGCAGTTTTGGCGATACTGAAGCTTTCTTT.

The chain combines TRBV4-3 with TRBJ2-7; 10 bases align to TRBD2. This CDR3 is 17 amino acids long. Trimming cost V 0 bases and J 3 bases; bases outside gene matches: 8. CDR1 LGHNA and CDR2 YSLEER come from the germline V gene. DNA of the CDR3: TGCGCCAGCAGCCAAGATAATGTGGGGACTAGCGACTACGAGCAGTACTTC. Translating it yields CASSQDNVGTSDYEQYF.

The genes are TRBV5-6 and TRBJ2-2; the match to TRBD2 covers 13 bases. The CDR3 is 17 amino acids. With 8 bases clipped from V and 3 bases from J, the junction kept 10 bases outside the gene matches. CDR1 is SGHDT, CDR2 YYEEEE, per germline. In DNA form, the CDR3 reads TGTGCCAGTACGGGACTAGCGGGATTCTGGGACACCGGGGAGCTGTTTTTT. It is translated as CASTGLAGFWDTGELFF.

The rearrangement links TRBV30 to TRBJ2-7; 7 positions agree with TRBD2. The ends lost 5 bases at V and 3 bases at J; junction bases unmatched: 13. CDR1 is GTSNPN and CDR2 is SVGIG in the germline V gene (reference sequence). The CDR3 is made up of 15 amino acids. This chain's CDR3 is CAWGDGLGGGYEQYF. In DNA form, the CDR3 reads TGTGCCTGGGGGGATGGACTCGGCGGGGGCTACGAGCAGTACTTC.

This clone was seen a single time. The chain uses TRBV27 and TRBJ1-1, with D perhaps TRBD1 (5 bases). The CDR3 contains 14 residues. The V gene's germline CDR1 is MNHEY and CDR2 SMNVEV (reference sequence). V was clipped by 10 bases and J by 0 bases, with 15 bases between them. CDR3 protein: CATLLGGMNTEAFF. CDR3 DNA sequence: TGTGCCACCCTCCTCGGGGGGATGAACACTGAAGCTTTCTTT.

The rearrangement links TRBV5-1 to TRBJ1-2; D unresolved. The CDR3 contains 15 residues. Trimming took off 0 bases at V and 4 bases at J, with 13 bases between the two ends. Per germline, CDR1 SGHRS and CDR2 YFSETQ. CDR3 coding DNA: TGCGCCAGCAGCTTGGGCGGAGGAATGTCCTATGGCTACACCTTC. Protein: CASSLGGGMSYGYTF. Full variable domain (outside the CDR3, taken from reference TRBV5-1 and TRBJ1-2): KAGVTQTPRYLIKTRGQQVTLSCSPISGHRSVSWYQQTPGQGLQFLFEYFSETQRNKGNFPGRFSGRQFSNSRSEMNVSTLELGDSALYLCASSLGGGMSYGYTFGSGTRLTVV.

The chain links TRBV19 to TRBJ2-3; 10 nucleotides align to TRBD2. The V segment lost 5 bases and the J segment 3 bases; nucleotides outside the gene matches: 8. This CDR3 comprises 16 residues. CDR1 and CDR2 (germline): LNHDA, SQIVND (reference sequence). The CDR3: CASSLYTAGGTDTQYF. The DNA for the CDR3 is TGTGCCAGTAGTCTTTACACAGCGGGAGGGACAGATACGCAGTATTTT.

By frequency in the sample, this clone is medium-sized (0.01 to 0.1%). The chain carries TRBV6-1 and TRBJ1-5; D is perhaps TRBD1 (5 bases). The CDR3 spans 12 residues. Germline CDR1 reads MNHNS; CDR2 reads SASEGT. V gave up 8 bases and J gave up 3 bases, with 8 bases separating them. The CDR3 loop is CASRQPNQPQHF. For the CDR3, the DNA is TGTGCCAGCCGACAGCCCAATCAGCCCCAGCATTTT.

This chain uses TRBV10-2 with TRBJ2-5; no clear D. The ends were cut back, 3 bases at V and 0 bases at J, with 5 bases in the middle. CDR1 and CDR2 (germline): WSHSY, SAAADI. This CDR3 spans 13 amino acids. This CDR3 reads CASSDSHQETQYF. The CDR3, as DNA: TGCGCCAGCAGTGATAGTCACCAAGAGACCCAGTACTTC.

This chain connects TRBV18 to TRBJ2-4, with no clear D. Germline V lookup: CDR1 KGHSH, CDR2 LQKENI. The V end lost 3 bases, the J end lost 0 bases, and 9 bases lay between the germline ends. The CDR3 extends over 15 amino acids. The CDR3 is CASSPGILAKNIQYF. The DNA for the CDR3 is TGTGCCAGCTCACCTGGGATATTAGCCAAAAACATTCAGTACTTC.

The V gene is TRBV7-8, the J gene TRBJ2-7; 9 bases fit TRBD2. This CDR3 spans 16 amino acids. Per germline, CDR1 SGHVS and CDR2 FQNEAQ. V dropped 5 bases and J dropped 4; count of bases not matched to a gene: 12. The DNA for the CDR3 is TGTGCCAGCAGCCCCCGGACTAGCGCTACAATATACGAGCAGTACTTC. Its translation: CASSPRTSATIYEQYF.

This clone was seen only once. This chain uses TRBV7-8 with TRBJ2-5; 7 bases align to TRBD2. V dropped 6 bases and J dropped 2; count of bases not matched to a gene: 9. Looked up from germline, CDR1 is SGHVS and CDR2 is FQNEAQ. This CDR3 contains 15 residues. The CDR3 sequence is CASRGGTVGQETQYF. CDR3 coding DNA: TGTGCCAGCAGGGGAGGGACGGTGGGTCAAGAGACCCAGTACTTC.

CDR3 in DNA: TGCGCCAGCAGCTTTTCGGGGGAAAGACGCTATGGCTACACCTTC. Translation: CASSFSGERRYGYTF. The chain joins TRBV5-1 to TRBJ1-2; a weak D match, TRBD1 (5 bases). In germline, CDR1 is SGHRS, CDR2 YFSETQ. Trimming stripped 2 bases from V and 4 bases from J, with 15 bases between. This CDR3 is built from 15 residues.

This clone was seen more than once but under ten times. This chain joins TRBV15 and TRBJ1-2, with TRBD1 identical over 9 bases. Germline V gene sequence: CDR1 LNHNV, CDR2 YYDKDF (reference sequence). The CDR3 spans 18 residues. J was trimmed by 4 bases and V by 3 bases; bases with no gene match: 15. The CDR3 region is CATSSWRDREGGSYGYTF. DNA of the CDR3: TGTGCCACCAGCAGTTGGAGGGACAGGGAGGGGGGATCCTATGGCTACACCTTC. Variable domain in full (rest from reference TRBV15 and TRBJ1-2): DAMVIQNPRYQVTQFGKPVTLSCSQTLNHNVMYWYQQKSSQAPKLLFHYYDKDFNNEADTPDNFQSRRPNTSFCFLDIRSPGLGDTAMYLCATSSWRDREGGSYGYTFGSGTRLTVV.

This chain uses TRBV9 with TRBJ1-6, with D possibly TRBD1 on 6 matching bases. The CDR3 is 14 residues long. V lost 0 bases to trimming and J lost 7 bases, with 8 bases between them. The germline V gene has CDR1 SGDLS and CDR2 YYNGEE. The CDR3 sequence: CASSVGGRNSPLHF. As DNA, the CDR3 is TGTGCCAGCAGCGTAGGGGGGCGAAATTCACCCCTCCACTTT.

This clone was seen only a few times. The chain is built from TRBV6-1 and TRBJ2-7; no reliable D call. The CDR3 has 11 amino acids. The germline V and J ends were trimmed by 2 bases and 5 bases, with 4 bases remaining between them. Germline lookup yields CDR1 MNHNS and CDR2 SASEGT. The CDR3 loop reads CASSERDEQYF. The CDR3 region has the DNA TGTGCCAGCAGTGAACGGGACGAGCAGTACTTC.

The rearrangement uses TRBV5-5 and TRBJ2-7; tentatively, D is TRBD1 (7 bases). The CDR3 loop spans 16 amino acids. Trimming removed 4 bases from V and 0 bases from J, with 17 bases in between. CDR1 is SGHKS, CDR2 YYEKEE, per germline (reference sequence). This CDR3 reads CASSQSRGAGSYEQYF. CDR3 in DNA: TGTGCCAGCAGCCAATCCAGGGGGGCCGGCTCCTACGAGCAGTACTTC.